These 23 T cell receptor beta chains were sequenced from one sample in a study of CD8 T cells in ankylosing spondylitis. From the 5' RACE reads, TCRdb called clonotypes with MiXCR, one entry per CDR3 protein. Among roughly 38,000 distinct CDR3 sequences listed, 16% were seen once. Sequencing used blood. The origin of the receptors is a male donor with ankylosing spondylitis or in good health (not recorded which).

Points on this clonotype: A read error may produce the germline difference seen at one junction end. The chain recombines TRBV6-2 or TRBV6-3 with TRBJ1-5; TRBD1 matches at 7 bases. The germline CDR1 and CDR2 sequences are MNHEY and SVGEGT. This CDR3 contains 13 residues. CDR3 in amino acids: CASSAGGYQSQHF. CDR3 coding DNA: TGTGCCAGCAGTGCAGGGGGGTATCAGTCCCAGCATTTT.

The chain has TRBV6-2 or TRBV6-3 and TRBJ2-2; 7 nucleotides line up with TRBD2. CDR1 and CDR2 from the germline V gene are MNHEY and SVGEGT. Trimming took 6 bases from V and 7 from J; bases not matched to a gene: 8. The CDR3 spans 14 residues. The CDR3 loop is CASRESGINGELFF. CDR3 DNA sequence: TGTGCCAGCAGGGAAAGCGGGATCAACGGGGAGCTGTTTTTT.

The chain recombines TRBV27 with TRBJ2-7, with TRBD1 as a possible D gene (7 bases). CDR1 and CDR2 from the germline V gene are MNHEY and SMNVEV (reference sequence). This CDR3 contains 14 residues. The V gene lost 6 bases and the J gene lost 5 bases, with 17 bases spanning the gap. DNA for the CDR3: TGTGCCAGCAGAGGGGGCGGGAAAAAGAACGAGCAGTACTTC. Translated, it gives CASRGGGKKNEQYF.

This clonotype came up many times. The chain is built from TRBV7-3 and TRBJ2-3, with TRBD1 identical over 7 bases. The germline V gene has CDR1 SGHTA and CDR2 FQGTGA. J gave up 3 bases and V 4 bases, and 1 base lay outside the gene matches. This CDR3 comprises 13 residues. This CDR3 is CASSWGQTDTQYF. The CDR3 DNA follows: TGTGCCAGCAGCTGGGGACAGACAGATACGCAGTATTTT.

This clonotype was observed a few times. The V and J genes are TRBV7-2 and TRBJ2-7; TRBD1 matches 11 bases. V shed 6 bases and J 4 bases; nucleotides not matched to a gene: 8. This CDR3 has 15 amino acids. Germline CDR1 and CDR2: SGHTA and FQGNSA. The CDR3 reads CASRDRDRGIYEQYF. In DNA, the CDR3 is TGTGCCAGCAGGGACCGGGACAGGGGGATATACGAGCAGTACTTC.

This clonotype was seen only a few times. The chain links TRBV29-1 to TRBJ2-2; no definite D call. The CDR3 contains 15 residues. Trimming cost V 4 bases and J 3 bases, with 15 bases left between them. In germline, CDR1 is SQVTM, CDR2 ANQGSEA. In nucleotides, the CDR3 is TGCAGCGTTGGCCGGTCAGGAGTAGACACCGGGGAGCTGTTTTTT. Encoded protein: CSVGRSGVDTGELFF.

The chain recombines TRBV6-2 or TRBV6-3 with TRBJ2-2; D unresolved. The CDR3 sequence is 11 residues long. The germline V gene encodes CDR1 MNHEY and CDR2 SVGEGT. Between the trimmed V and J ends, which lost 3 bases and 6 bases, there was a span of 2 bases. CDR3 sequence: CASSYAGELFF. CDR3 sequence (DNA): TGTGCCAGCAGTTATGCCGGGGAGCTGTTTTTT.

The chain recombines TRBV7-9 with TRBJ2-1; 7 nucleotides line up with TRBD2. The CDR3 length is 16 residues. J was trimmed by 10 bases and V by 2 bases; bases with no gene match: 14. Germline CDR1 is SEHNR and CDR2 is FQNEAQ (reference sequence). The CDR3 protein is CASSLISGSATREQFF. The CDR3 region has the DNA TGTGCCAGCAGCTTAATTAGCGGGTCGGCCACTCGGGAGCAGTTCTTC.

The chain employs TRBV6-6 and TRBJ2-2; TRBD1 agrees at 9 bases. The germline V gene has CDR1 MNHNY and CDR2 SVGAGI (reference sequence). Trimming at V came to 9 bases and at J to 5 bases, leaving 7 bases not matched to a gene. The CDR3 consists of 14 residues. The CDR3, as DNA: TGTGCCAGTTTCGGACAGGGGCGGACCGGGGAGCTGTTTTTT. Protein sequence: CASFGQGRTGELFF.

This clonotype was observed a few times. The rearrangement links TRBV9 to TRBJ2-1; 9 nucleotides agree with TRBD2. This CDR3 has 14 residues. V trimming: 3 bases; J trimming: 5 bases; junction bases outside the gene matches: 3. Germline lookup yields CDR1 SGDLS and CDR2 YYNGEE. CDR3 in amino acids: CASSGGTSNNEQFF. In DNA, the CDR3 is TGTGCCAGCAGCGGTGGGACTAGCAACAATGAGCAGTTCTTC. The full variable domain, with the rest looked up from reference TRBV9 and TRBJ2-1, is DSGVTQTPKHLITATGQRVTLRCSPRSGDLSVYWYQQSLDQGLQFLIQYYNGEERAKGNILERFSAQQFPDLHSELNLSSLELGDSALYFCASSGGTSNNEQFFGPGTRLTVL.

The V call is TRBV7-2, the J call TRBJ2-3; D unresolved. The length of the CDR3 is 13 residues. Germline loops: CDR1 SGHTA, CDR2 FQGNSA. The V end was cut by 2 bases, the J end by 7 bases, with 10 bases between. The CDR3 reads CASSLSSGHTQYF. In nucleotides, the CDR3 is TGTGCCAGCAGCTTATCGTCCGGACATACGCAGTATTTT. Full variable domain (rest looked up from reference TRBV7-2 and TRBJ2-3): GAGVSQSPSNKVTEKGKDVELRCDPISGHTALYWYRQSLGQGLEFLIYFQGNSAPDKSGLPSDRFSAERTGGSVSTLTIQRTQQEDSAVYLCASSLSSGHTQYFGPGTRLTVL.

This clonotype was counted between two and nine times. The chain is built from TRBV3-1 and TRBJ2-2; D uncertain. V lost 5 bases and J lost 2, with 12 bases in between. Germline CDR1 and CDR2: LGHDT and YNNKEL (reference sequence). The CDR3 runs to 15 residues. CDR3 sequence reads: CASSVGWPNTGELFF. In DNA, the CDR3 is TGTGCCAGCAGCGTTGGTTGGCCAAACACCGGGGAGCTGTTTTTT.

The rearrangement uses TRBV4-1 and TRBJ1-1; D is undetermined. Germline-derived CDR1 and CDR2 are MGHRA and YSYEKL. This CDR3 contains 14 residues. V was cut by 4 bases and J by 1 base, with 10 bases left in between. The CDR3: CASSPPHQNTEAFF. In DNA, the CDR3 is TGCGCCAGCAGCCCCCCCCACCAGAACACTGAAGCTTTCTTT.

V usage is TRBV7-3 and J usage is TRBJ2-3; the D gene is possibly TRBD2 (6 bases). Trimming cost V 5 bases and J 2 bases, with 11 bases left between them. The CDR3 consists of 14 residues. The germline gives CDR1 SGHTA, CDR2 FQGTGA. CDR3 amino acids: CASSPRRDTDTQYF. CDR3 coding DNA: TGTGCCAGCAGCCCCCGGAGGGACACAGATACGCAGTATTTT.

The genes are TRBV20-1 and TRBJ2-1, with D possibly matching TRBD1 (5 bases). Germline CDR1 and CDR2: DFQATT and SNEGSKA (reference sequence). This CDR3 has 12 amino acids. V was cut by 5 bases and J by 6 bases, with 11 bases left in between. CDR3 residues: CSAGAAGNEQFF. In DNA, the CDR3 is TGCAGTGCTGGGGCAGCCGGCAATGAGCAGTTCTTC.

The chain is built from TRBV12-3 or TRBV12-4 and TRBJ1-4, with D possibly TRBD1 on 5 matching bases. Trimming took off 7 bases at V and 6 bases at J, with 24 bases between the two ends. The CDR3 runs 17 residues. The CDR3 reads CASTKIRGAGLYEKLFF. For the CDR3, the DNA is TGTGCCAGCACCAAAATAAGAGGCGCAGGGTTGTATGAAAAACTGTTTTTT.

This clonotype came up a few times. The J gene is TRBJ2-1, the V gene TRBV5-1; D could derive from TRBD1 or TRBD2 (5 bases each). Trimming took off 2 bases at V and 8 bases at J, with 14 bases between the two ends. Germline values: CDR1 SGHRS, CDR2 YFSETQ. The length of the CDR3 is 14 residues. CDR3 amino acids: CASSFLRGVDEQFF. The CDR3 bases are TGCGCCAGCAGCTTTTTAAGGGGAGTGGATGAGCAGTTCTTC.

This clonotype was seen at least ten times. The chain has TRBV29-1 and TRBJ2-3; D is uncertain. V was pared by 7 bases and J by 2 bases, with 13 bases between. Germline V gives CDR1 SQVTM, CDR2 ANQGSEA. There are 13 residues in the CDR3. The CDR3 bases are TGCAGCGCGATGCAGGAAAACACAGATACGCAGTATTTT. Residues: CSAMQENTDTQYF.

This clonotype was counted only a few times. The rearrangement joins TRBV12-3 or TRBV12-4 to TRBJ2-3; no clear D. The CDR3 is 11 residues long. V gave up 6 bases and J gave up 2 bases, with 3 bases separating them. CDR3 sequence reads: CASSITDTQYF. The CDR3 DNA follows: TGTGCCAGCAGCATCACAGATACGCAGTATTTT.

V and J are TRBV20-1 and TRBJ2-1; D possibly corresponds to TRBD2 (5 bases). This CDR3 region has 14 residues. The V end was cut by 4 bases, the J end by 0 bases, with 10 bases between. Germline V gene data show CDR1 as DFQATT and CDR2 as SNEGSKA (reference sequence). The chain's CDR3 is CSAKDWISYNEQFF. The CDR3 nucleotides read TGCAGTGCTAAGGACTGGATCTCCTACAATGAGCAGTTCTTC.

The table lists this clonotype with a few counts. V and J are TRBV6-5 and TRBJ1-6, with D possibly matching TRBD1 (5 bases). V lost 4 bases and J 1 base, leaving 8 bases between the germline ends. The germline V gene has CDR1 MNHEY and CDR2 SVGAGI. CDR3 length: 15 amino acids. For the CDR3, the DNA is TGTGCCAGCAGTTCGGGGCTTTCCTATAATTCACCCCTCCACTTT. The encoded protein is CASSSGLSYNSPLHF.

In its sample, this clonotype was seen a few times. One end of the junction fails to match germline, which may point to a read error. CDR3 nucleotide sequence: TGCCCACGTGGGGAGACCCAGTACTTC. Translating gives CPRGETQYF. The chain has TRBV24-1 and TRBJ2-5; D remains ambiguous. The CDR3 contains 9 residues. In germline, CDR1 is KGHDR, CDR2 SFDVKD.

This clonotype turned up a few times. The chain combines TRBV28 with TRBJ2-7; 8 bases map to TRBD1. Germline assignment: CDR1 MDHEN and CDR2 SYDVKM. This CDR3 region has 12 residues. V shed 4 bases and J 11 bases; nucleotides not matched to a gene: 7. This chain's CDR3 is CASSSIGQGEYV. CDR3 in DNA: TGTGCCAGCAGTTCAATAGGACAGGGCGAGTACGTC.